This T cell receptor (beta chain) was found in a study of T cells in Graves' hyperthyroidism and ophthalmopathy. Regions amplified from RNA transcripts were the TCR beta CDR3 regions. A first-round RT-PCR of the TCR CDR3 used the HTBI primer set. MiXCR, run by TCRdb on the multiplex PCR reads, gives a single entry per CDR3 protein. The repertoire includes a few hundred thousand distinct CDR3 sequences, about an eighth of them detected once, and roughly 4.8% sits in the top ten. Clinical symptoms, serum thyroxine, TRAb, thyroid ultrasound and orbital computed tomography established diagnosis. Germline V lookup: CDR1 KGHDR, CDR2 SFDVKD. Unmatched junction bases numbered 2, after V lost 0 bases and J lost 4 bases. The CDR3 totals 15 residues.

The chain uses TRBV24-1 and TRBJ2-1; TRBD2 agrees at 7 bases. The receptor comes from a woman under 30 with Graves' hyperthyroidism. Input material: blood. CDR3 residues: CATSDLSGKYNEQFF. Here the CDR3 DNA reads TGTGCCACCAGTGATTTGAGCGGGAAATACAATGAGCAGTTCTTC.